This TCR beta chain was recovered during a study of shared clonotypes between healthy human individuals. General study points: The sharing of about 5% of naive CD4 clonotypes was seen across several donors. Clonotypes shared by all four donors outscored non-shared clonotypes in generation probability.

A word on this clone: Its antigen is not known.

Recent acute infections and vaccinations were absent in the healthy HIV-negative adult donors. Both subsets, CD45RA+ naive and CD45RA-negative memory, were split from the CD4+ cells. The CDR3 loop spans 14 amino acids. The V end lost 4 bases, the J end lost 3 bases, and 13 bases lay between the germline ends. Germline V gene data show CDR1 as MNHNY and CDR2 as SVGAGI (reference sequence). Repertoires were generated with immunoSEQ multiplex PCR, while TCRdb's copy carries only in-frame clones and drops some. Here the sample spans some 2.1 million clones, 85% to 95% being singletons. This chain joins TRBV6-6 and TRBJ2-7, with D perhaps matching TRBD1 or TRBD2 (6 bases each). The specimen was naive CD4+ T cells sorted from blood. The subset: CD45RA+ positively selected. This clonotype originated in a man aged 18 to 29 in good health. This CDR3 is CASSSPGAGYEQYF. CDR3 nucleotides: TGTGCCAGCAGTTCCCCGGGGGCTGGCTACGAGCAGTACTTC.